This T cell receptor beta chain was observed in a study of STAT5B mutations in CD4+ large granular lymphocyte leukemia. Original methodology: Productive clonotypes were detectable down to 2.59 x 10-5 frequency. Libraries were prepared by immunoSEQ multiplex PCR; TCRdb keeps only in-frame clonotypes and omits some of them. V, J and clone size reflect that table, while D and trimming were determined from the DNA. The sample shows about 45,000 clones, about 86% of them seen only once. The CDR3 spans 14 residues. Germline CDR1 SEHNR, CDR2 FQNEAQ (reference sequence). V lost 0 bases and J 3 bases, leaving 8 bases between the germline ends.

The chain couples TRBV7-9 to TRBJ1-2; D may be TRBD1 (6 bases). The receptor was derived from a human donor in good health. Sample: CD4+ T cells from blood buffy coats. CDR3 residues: CASSLADRDYGYTF. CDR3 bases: TGTGCCAGCAGCTTAGCGGACAGAGACTATGGCTACACCTTC.